The 2 T cell receptor beta chains below were found in one sample sequenced in a study of shared clonotypes between healthy human individuals. Terminally differentiated effector memory CD45RA+ cells were excluded by CCR7 positive selection of CD45RO-negative cells. Using immunoSEQ multiplex PCR, the repertoire was profiled, and TCRdb retains in-frame clones only, with some absent. The table shows hundreds of thousands of clones, with 90% to 95% occurring only once. The sequenced sample consisted of naive CD8+ T cells sorted from blood. Receptors originate from a man aged 25 to 45 in good health.

This clone was seen once. J is TRBJ1-2 and V is TRBV9, with 7 bases fitting TRBD1. Germline CDR1 and CDR2: SGDLS and YYNGEE. This CDR3 has 16 residues. The junction had 13 bases not matched to a gene; V was cut back by 3 bases and J by 5 bases. The DNA for the CDR3 is TGTGCCAGCAGCGCCGACGGGACAGAAAAGAAATATGGCTACACCTTC. Translating gives CASSADGTEKKYGYTF.

This chain connects TRBV7-9 to TRBJ2-1; 11 bases agree with TRBD2. Germline V lookup: CDR1 SEHNR, CDR2 FQNEAQ (reference sequence). This CDR3 region has 13 residues. Trimming at V came to 4 bases and at J to 8 bases, leaving 1 base not matched to a gene. The CDR3 here is CASSSSGRHEQFF. In DNA form, the CDR3 reads TGTGCCAGCAGCTCTAGCGGGAGGCATGAGCAGTTCTTC.